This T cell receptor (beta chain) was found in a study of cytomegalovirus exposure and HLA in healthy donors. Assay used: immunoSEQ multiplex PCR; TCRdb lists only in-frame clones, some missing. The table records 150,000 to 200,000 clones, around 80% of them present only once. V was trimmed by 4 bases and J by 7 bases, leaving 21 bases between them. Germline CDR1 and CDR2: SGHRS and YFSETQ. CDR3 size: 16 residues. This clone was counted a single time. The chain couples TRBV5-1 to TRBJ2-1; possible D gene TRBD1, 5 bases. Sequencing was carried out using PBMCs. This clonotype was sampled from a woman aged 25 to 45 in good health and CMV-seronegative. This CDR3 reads CASSTTPDPGANEQFF. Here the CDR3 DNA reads TGCGCCAGCAGCACCACCCCCGACCCTGGGGCGAATGAGCAGTTCTTC.